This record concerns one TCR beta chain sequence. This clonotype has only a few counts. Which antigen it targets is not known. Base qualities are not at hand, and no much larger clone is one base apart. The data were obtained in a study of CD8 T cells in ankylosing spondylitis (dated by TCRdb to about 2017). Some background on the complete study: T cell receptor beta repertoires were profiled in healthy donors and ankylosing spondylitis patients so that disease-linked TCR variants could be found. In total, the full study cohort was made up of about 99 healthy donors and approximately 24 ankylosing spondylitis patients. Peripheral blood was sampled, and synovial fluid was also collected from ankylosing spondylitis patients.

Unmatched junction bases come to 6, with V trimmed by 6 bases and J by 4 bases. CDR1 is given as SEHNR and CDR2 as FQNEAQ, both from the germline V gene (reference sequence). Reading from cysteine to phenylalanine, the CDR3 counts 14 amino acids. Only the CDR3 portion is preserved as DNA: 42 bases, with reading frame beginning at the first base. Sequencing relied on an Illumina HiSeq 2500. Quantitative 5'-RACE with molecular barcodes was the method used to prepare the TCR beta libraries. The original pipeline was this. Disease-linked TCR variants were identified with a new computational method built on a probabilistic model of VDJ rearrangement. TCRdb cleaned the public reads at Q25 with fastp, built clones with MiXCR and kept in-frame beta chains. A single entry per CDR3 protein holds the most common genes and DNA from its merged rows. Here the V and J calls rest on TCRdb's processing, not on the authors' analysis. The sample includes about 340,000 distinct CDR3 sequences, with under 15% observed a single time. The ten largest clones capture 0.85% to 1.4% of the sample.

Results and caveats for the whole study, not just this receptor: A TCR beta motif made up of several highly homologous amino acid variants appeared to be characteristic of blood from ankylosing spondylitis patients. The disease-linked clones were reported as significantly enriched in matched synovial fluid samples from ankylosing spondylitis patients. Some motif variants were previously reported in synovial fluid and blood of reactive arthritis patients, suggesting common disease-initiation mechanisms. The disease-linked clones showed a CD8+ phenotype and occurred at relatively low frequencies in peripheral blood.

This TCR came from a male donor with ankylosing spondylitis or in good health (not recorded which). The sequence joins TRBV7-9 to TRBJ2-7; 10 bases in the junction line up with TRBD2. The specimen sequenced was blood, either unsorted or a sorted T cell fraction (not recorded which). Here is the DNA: TGTGCCAGCAGTTCAGCGGGAGGGGGATACGAGCAGTACTTC. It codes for CASSSAGGGYEQYF.